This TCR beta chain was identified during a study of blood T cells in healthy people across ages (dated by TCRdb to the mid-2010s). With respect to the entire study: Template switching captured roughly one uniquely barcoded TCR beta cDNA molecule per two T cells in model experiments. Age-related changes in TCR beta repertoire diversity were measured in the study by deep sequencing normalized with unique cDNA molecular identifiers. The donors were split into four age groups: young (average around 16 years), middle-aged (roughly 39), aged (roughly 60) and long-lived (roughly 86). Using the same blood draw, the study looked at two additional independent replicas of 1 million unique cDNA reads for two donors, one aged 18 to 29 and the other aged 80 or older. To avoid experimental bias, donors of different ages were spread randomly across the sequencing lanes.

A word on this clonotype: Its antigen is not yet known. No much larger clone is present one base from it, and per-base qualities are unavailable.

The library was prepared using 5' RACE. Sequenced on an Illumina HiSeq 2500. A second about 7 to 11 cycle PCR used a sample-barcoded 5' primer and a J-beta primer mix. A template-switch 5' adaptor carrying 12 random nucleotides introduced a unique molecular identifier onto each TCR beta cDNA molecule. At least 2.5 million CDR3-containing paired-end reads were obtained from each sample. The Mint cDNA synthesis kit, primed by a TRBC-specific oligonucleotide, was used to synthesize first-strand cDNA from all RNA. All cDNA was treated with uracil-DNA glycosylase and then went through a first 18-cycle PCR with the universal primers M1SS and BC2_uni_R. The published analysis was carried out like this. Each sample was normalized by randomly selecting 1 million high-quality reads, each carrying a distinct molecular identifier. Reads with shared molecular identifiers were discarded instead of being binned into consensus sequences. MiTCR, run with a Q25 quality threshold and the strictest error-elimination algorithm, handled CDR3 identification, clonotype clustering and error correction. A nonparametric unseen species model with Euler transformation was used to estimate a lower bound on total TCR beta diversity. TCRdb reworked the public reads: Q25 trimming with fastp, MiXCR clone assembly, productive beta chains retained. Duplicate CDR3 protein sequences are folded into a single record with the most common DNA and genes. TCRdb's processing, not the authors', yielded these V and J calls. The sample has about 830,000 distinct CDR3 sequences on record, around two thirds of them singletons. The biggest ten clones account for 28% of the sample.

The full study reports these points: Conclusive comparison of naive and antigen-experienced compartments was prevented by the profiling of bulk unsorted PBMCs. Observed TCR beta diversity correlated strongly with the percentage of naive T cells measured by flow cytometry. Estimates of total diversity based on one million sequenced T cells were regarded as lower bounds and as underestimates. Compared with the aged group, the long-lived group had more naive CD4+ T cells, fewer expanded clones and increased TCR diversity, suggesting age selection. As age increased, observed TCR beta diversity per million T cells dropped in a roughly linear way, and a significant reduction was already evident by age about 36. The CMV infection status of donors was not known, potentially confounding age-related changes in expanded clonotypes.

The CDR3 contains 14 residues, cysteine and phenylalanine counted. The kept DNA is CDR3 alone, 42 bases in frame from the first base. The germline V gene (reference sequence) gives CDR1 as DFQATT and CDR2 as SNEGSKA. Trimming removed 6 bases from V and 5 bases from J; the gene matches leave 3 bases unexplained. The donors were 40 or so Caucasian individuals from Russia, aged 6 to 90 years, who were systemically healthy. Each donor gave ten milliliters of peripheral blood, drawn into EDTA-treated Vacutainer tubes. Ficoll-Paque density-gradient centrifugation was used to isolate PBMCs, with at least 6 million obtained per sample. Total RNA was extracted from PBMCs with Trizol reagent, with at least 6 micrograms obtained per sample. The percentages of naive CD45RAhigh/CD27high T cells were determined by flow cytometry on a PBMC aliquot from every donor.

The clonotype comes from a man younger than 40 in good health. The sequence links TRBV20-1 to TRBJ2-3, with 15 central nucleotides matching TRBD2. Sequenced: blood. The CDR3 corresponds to CSATGLAGGDTQYF. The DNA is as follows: TGCAGTGCGACGGGACTAGCGGGGGGAGATACGCAGTATTTT.